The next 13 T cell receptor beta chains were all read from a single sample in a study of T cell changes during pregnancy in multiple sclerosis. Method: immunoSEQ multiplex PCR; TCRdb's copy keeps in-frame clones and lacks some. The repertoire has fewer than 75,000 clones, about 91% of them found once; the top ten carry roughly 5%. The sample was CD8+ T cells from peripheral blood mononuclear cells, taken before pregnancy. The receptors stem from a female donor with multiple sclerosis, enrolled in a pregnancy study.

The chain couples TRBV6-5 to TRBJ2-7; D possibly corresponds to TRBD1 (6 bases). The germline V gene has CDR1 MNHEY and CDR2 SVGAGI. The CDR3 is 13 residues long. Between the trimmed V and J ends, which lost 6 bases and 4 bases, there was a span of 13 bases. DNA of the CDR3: TGTGCCAGCAGGTTGTTGGGGGCTTACGAGCAGTACTTC. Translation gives CASRLLGAYEQYF.

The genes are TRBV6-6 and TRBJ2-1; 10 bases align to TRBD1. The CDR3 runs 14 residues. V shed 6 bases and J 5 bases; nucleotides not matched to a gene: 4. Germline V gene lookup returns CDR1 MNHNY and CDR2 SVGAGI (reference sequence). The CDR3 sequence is CASSSGTGDNEQFF. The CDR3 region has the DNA TGTGCCAGCAGCTCCGGGACAGGGGACAATGAGCAGTTCTTC.

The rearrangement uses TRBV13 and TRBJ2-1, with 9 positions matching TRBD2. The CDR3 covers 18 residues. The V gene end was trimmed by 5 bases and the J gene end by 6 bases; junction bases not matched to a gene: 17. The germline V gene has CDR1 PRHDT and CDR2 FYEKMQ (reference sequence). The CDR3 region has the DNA TGTGCCAGCAGCCTCCGAGGCGGCGAGCGGGGGGCCCCCAATGAGCAGTTCTTC. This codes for CASSLRGGERGAPNEQFF. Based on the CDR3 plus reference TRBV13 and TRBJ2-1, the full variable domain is AAGVIQSPRHLIKEKRETATLKCYPIPRHDTVYWYQQGPGQDPQFLISFYEKMQSDKGSIPDRFSAQQFSDYHSELNMSSLELGDSALYFCASSLRGGERGAPNEQFFGPGTRLTVL.

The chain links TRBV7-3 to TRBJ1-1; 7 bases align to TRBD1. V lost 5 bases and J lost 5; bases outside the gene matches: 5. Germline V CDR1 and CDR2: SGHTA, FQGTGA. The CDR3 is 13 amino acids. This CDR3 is CASSTLQGTEAFF. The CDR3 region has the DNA TGTGCCAGCAGCACCCTACAGGGGACTGAAGCTTTCTTT.

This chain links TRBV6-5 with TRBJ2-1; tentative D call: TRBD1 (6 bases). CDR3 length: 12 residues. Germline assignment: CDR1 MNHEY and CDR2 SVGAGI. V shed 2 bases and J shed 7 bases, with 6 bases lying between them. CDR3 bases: TGTGCCAGCAGTTACAGGGGGAATGAGCAGTTCTTC. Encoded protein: CASSYRGNEQFF.

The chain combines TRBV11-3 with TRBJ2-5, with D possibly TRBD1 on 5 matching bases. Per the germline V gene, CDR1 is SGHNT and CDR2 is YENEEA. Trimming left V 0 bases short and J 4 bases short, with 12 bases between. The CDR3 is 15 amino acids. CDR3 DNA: TGTGCCAGCAGCTTAGAGTCAGGGAAGGGAGAGACCCAGTACTTC. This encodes CASSLESGKGETQYF.

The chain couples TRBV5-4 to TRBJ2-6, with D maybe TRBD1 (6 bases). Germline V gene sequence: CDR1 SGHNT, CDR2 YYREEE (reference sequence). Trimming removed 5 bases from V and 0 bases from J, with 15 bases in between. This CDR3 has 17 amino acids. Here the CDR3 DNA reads TGTGCCAGCAGTCGGCCGGGACAAGGCTCTGGGGCCAACGTCCTGACTTTC. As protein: CASSRPGQGSGANVLTF.

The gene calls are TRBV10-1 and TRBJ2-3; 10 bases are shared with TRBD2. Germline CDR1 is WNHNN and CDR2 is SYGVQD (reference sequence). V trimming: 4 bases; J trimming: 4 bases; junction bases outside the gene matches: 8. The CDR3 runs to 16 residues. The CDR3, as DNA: TGCGCCAGCAGTGGCAGCGGGGGGGCAGTTGCAGATACGCAGTATTTT. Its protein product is CASSGSGGAVADTQYF.

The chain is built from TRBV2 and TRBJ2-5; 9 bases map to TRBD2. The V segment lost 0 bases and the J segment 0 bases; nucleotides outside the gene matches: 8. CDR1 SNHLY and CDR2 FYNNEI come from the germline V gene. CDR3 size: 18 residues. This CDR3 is CASSEAGRGGKDQETQYF. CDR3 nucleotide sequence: TGTGCCAGCAGTGAAGCGGGGCGGGGGGGCAAAGACCAAGAGACCCAGTACTTC.

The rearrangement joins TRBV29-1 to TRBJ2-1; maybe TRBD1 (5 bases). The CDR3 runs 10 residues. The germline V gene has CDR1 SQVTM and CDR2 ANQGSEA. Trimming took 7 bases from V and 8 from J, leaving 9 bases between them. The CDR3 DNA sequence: TGCAGCGCACAGGACGATGAGCAGTTCTTC. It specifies CSAQDDEQFF.

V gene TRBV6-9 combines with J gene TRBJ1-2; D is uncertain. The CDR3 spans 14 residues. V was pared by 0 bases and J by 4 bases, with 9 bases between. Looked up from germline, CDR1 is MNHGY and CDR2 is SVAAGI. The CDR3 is CASSYSLGSYGYTF. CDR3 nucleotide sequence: TGTGCCAGCAGTTATTCGTTGGGGAGCTATGGCTACACCTTC.

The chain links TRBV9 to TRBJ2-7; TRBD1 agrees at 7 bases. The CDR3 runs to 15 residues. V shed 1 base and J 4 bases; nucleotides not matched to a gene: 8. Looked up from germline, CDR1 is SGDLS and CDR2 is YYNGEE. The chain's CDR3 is CASSVSGTVPYEQYF. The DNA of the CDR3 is TGTGCCAGCAGCGTATCCGGGACAGTGCCTTACGAGCAGTACTTC.

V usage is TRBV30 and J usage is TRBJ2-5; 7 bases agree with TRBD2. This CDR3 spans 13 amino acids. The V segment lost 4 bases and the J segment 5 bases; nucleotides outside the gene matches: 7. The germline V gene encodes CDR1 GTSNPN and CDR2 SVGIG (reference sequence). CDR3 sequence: CAWMGSGSETQYF. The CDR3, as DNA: TGTGCCTGGATGGGTAGCGGGTCGGAGACCCAGTACTTC.